This record looks at one T cell receptor beta chain sequence and its context. Only in-frame clones appear in the TCRdb table, and some are missing; sequencing was by immunoSEQ multiplex PCR. This repertoire shows more than 2 million clones, under 97% found once; its top ten account for roughly 0.13%. The data derive from a study of shared clonotypes between healthy human individuals. The V end lost 1 base, the J end lost 13 bases, and 18 bases lay between the germline ends. This CDR3 spans 15 amino acids. CDR1 is SGHTS, CDR2 YDEGEE, per germline. It was into CD45RA+ naive and CD45RA-negative memory subsets that the CD4+ cells were split.

The genes are TRBV5-8 and TRBJ1-6, with no clear D. Material for sequencing was naive CD4+ T cells sorted from blood. The subset is: CD45RA+ positively selected. The TCR originated in a man between 18 and 35 years old in good health. CDR3 DNA: TGTGCCAGCAGCTTGTATTATGAGTCGGACTCCCCCCTCCACTTT. Translated: CASSLYYESDSPLHF.